The table lists the clone carrying this T cell receptor beta chain with many counts. TCRdb itself ran the 5' RACE reads through MiXCR, one entry per CDR3 protein. The sample shows about 250,000 distinct CDR3 sequences, roughly 4% of them seen only once. This record comes from a study of T cells after yellow fever vaccination. On the study more broadly: Fractions containing few cells were prepared with SMART-Seq v4 Ultra Low Input.

V lost 6 bases and J 0 bases, leaving 0 bases between the germline ends. CDR1 is MNHNY and CDR2 is SVGAGI in the germline V gene (reference sequence). The CDR3 runs to 12 residues. The rearrangement links TRBV6-6 to TRBJ2-6; no firm D call. The receptor was derived from a man between 18 and 29 years old who received the YFV17D yellow fever vaccine. The material sequenced was PBMCs, taken 15 days after the yellow fever booster vaccination. CDR3 in DNA: TGTGCCAGCAGCTCTGGGGCCAACGTCCTGACTTTC. This encodes CASSSGANVLTF.